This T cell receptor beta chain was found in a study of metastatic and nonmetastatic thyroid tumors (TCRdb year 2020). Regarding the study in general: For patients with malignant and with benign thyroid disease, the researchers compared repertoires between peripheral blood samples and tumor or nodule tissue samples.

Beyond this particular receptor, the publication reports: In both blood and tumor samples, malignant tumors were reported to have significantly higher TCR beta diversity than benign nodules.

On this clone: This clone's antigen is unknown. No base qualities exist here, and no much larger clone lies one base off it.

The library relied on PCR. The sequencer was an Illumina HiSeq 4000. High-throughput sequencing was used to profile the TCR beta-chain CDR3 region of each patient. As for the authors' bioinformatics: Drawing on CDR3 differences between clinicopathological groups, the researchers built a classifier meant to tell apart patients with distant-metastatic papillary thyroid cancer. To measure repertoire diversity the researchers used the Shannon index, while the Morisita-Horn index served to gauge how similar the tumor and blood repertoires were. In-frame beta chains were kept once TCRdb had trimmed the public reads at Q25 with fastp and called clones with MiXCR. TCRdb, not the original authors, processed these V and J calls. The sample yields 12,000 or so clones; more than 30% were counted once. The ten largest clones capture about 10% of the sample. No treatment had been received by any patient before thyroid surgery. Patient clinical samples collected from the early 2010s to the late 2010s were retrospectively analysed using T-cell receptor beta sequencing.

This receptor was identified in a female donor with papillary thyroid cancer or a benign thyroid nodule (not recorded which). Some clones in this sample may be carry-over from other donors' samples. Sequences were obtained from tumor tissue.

The CDR3 protein: CASSDAASGADTQYF. The sequence in DNA is TGTGCCAGCAGTGACGCGGCCTCTGGAGCAGATACGCAGTATTTT. The sequence links TRBV6-1 to TRBJ2-3; the D gene identity is not certain. CDR1 is given as MNHNS and CDR2 as SASEGT, both from the germline V gene. Trimming takes 3 bases from V and 4 bases from J, and the germline ends sit 14 bases apart. Its CDR3 holds 15 amino acids, cysteine through phenylalanine. Of the read, only the CDR3 DNA is kept; its 45 bases are in frame from base 1.